This passage covers 10 T cell receptor beta chains from one sample sequenced in a study of cytotoxic CD8 clonotypes in ibrutinib-treated CLL. Sequencing used immunoSEQ multiplex PCR; TCRdb keeps in-frame clones, though not all of them. This table holds some 200,000 clones, roughly three quarters found once. The sequencing used PBMCs, collected after 12 months of ibrutinib treatment. The receptors were gathered from a human donor with chronic lymphocytic leukemia.

The CDR3 nucleotides read TGTGCCAGCAGCTTGGTTTCCGGGGCCTATGGCTACACCTTC. This encodes CASSLVSGAYGYTF. The chain links TRBV5-6 to TRBJ1-2, with a weak D call TRBD1 (5 bases). Germline V gives CDR1 SGHDT, CDR2 YYEEEE. CDR3 length: 14 residues. The V end was cut by 0 bases, the J end by 4 bases, with 10 bases between.

This clone was detected only once. The rearrangement uses TRBV4-1 and TRBJ1-4; D gene ambiguous. CDR3 size: 16 residues. Germline CDR1 and CDR2: MGHRA and YSYEKL. V dropped 5 bases and J dropped 4 bases, with 17 bases sitting between them. The CDR3, as DNA: TGCGCCAGCAGCAACTCGGACGGGCCCGGTAATGAAAAACTGTTTTTT. Translation gives CASSNSDGPGNEKLFF.

This clone was found a few times. The V gene is TRBV5-1, the J gene TRBJ2-1, with a tentative D call TRBD1 (6 bases). Germline V gene sequence: CDR1 SGHRS, CDR2 YFSETQ. The CDR3 sequence is 12 residues long. Trimming removed 4 bases from V and 7 bases from J, with 9 bases in between. In DNA, the CDR3 is TGCGCCAGCAGCCCGGACAGAAATGAGCAGTTCTTC. Translating it yields CASSPDRNEQFF.

The chain carries TRBV28 and TRBJ1-5; D remains ambiguous. Germline CDR1 reads MDHEN; CDR2 reads SYDVKM. Trimming took 4 bases from V and 2 from J, leaving 12 bases between them. This CDR3 comprises 15 residues. The CDR3 here is CASSSSPTGNQPQHF. DNA of the CDR3: TGTGCCAGCAGTTCTAGCCCCACTGGCAATCAGCCCCAGCATTTT.

The V call is TRBV18, the J call TRBJ2-5; D not certain. The CDR3 has 13 amino acids. Trimming stripped 3 bases from V and 2 bases from J, with 7 bases between. Germline V lookup: CDR1 KGHSH, CDR2 LQKENI. This chain's CDR3 is CASSPGHQETQYF. CDR3 bases: TGTGCCAGCTCACCCGGGCATCAAGAGACCCAGTACTTC.

This clone was observed a single time. The chain is built from TRBV9 and TRBJ1-2, with 8 nucleotides matching TRBD1. CDR1 is SGDLS and CDR2 is YYNGEE in the germline V gene. Trimming removed 7 bases from V and 3 bases from J; junction bases left unmatched: 5. This CDR3 is built from 13 residues. CDR3 nucleotide sequence: TGTGCCAGCGCCGCAGGGGGCTACTATGGCTACACCTTC. It is translated as CASAAGGYYGYTF.

This rearrangement joins TRBV5-1 to TRBJ1-1; a possible D gene is TRBD1 (5 bases). Germline-derived CDR1 and CDR2 are SGHRS and YFSETQ. The CDR3 is made up of 14 amino acids. With 4 bases removed from V and 0 bases from J, the gap between germline ends came to 10 bases. The CDR3 loop is CASSRTRVNTEAFF. Written as DNA, the CDR3 is TGCGCCAGCAGCAGGACCAGGGTGAACACTGAAGCTTTCTTT.

This rearrangement joins TRBV9 to TRBJ2-7; D may be TRBD2 (6 bases). The CDR3 totals 15 residues. Trimming removed 4 bases at V and 3 bases at J, with 17 bases between. Germline CDR1 reads SGDLS; CDR2 reads YYNGEE. Written as DNA, the CDR3 is TGTGCCAGCAGCCCTCGACTAGAGAGTAACTACGAGCAGTACTTC. This gives the protein CASSPRLESNYEQYF.

V gene TRBV28 combines with J gene TRBJ2-1; 13 bases agree with TRBD2. The CDR3 is 15 residues long. CDR1 and CDR2 (germline): MDHEN, SYDVKM. With V trimmed by 3 bases and J by 6 bases, 2 bases remained unmatched. CDR3 nucleotide sequence: TGTGCCAGCAGTTTGACTAGCGGGAGGATCAATGAGCAGTTCTTC. Translation: CASSLTSGRINEQFF.

The chain is built from TRBV30 and TRBJ2-4; the D gene is possibly TRBD2 (6 bases). The germline V and J ends were trimmed by 0 bases and 0 bases, with 12 bases remaining between them. The germline V gene has CDR1 GTSNPN and CDR2 SVGIG (reference sequence). CDR3 length: 16 residues. Here the CDR3 reads CAWSVRLDLAKNIQYF. In DNA form, the CDR3 reads TGTGCCTGGAGTGTACGACTAGACCTAGCCAAAAACATTCAGTACTTC.